These T cell receptor beta chains were read from a single sample in a study of cytomegalovirus exposure and HLA in healthy donors. TCRdb keeps only in-frame clones here, not all; method: immunoSEQ multiplex PCR. The sample yields approximately 54,000 clones, roughly nine tenths seen once. Input material: PBMCs. Receptors were obtained from a young woman in good health and CMV-seropositive. The CDR3 runs from the conserved cysteine through the conserved F or W. The D gene is left open where the match is weak. The size field is filled for only some rows; it gives once, few, many or a size class.

v_gene: TRBV4-1
j_gene: TRBJ2-5
d_gene: TRBD2
abundance: once
CDR3nt: TGCGCCAGCAGCCAACGTTCACTCGAGCGGGGCCAAGAGACCCAGTACTTC
CDR3aa: CASSQRSLERGQETQYF

v_gene: TRBV29-1
j_gene: TRBJ1-1
d_gene: TRBD1
abundance: NA
CDR3nt: TGCAGCGTCGCCGTGGGACAGGGGAACACTGAAGCTTTCTTT
CDR3aa: CSVAVGQGNTEAFF

v_gene: TRBV19
j_gene: TRBJ1-1
d_gene: NA
abundance: NA
CDR3nt: TGTGCCAGTAGTATAGTTGGAGGAGAAACTGAAGCTTTCTTT
CDR3aa: CASSIVGGETEAFF

v_gene: TRBV7-8
j_gene: TRBJ2-7
d_gene: NA
abundance: NA
CDR3nt: TGTGCCAGCAGCTTAGGGCACACCTACGAGCAGTACTTC
CDR3aa: CASSLGHTYEQYF

v_gene: TRBV5-1
j_gene: TRBJ1-1
d_gene: NA
abundance: once
CDR3nt: TGCGCCAGCAGCTTGGTGGGGAGGGGGAACACTGAAGCTTTCTTT
CDR3aa: CASSLVGRGNTEAFF

v_gene: TRBV7-9
j_gene: TRBJ2-7
d_gene: NA
abundance: NA
CDR3nt: TGTGCCAGCAGCCCCCTGATAGGGGAGGAGTACTTC
CDR3aa: CASSPLIGEEYF

v_gene: TRBV5-1
j_gene: TRBJ2-3
d_gene: TRBD2
abundance: NA
CDR3nt: TGCGCCAGCAGCTTGGGAGCGGGGGGGCTCGATACGCAGTATTTT
CDR3aa: CASSLGAGGLDTQYF

v_gene: TRBV5-1
j_gene: TRBJ2-3
d_gene: TRBD1
abundance: NA
CDR3nt: TGCGCCAGCAGCGCGGGACAGGGGGCAGGAGATACGCAGTATTTT
CDR3aa: CASSAGQGAGDTQYF

v_gene: TRBV19
j_gene: TRBJ1-2
d_gene: NA
abundance: NA
CDR3nt: TGTGCCAGTAGTATTAGGCAGCGCCATGGCTACACCTTC
CDR3aa: CASSIRQRHGYTF

v_gene: TRBV19
j_gene: TRBJ2-2
d_gene: NA
abundance: NA
CDR3nt: TGTGCCAGTTCCGGACAGACAAACACCGGGGAGCTGTTTTTT
CDR3aa: CASSGQTNTGELFF

v_gene: TRBV6-1
j_gene: TRBJ2-7
d_gene: TRBD2
abundance: NA
CDR3nt: TGTGCCAGCAGGACCGAGCGGGGGCCCTACGAGCAGTACTTC
CDR3aa: CASRTERGPYEQYF

v_gene: TRBV28
j_gene: TRBJ1-1
d_gene: TRBD1
abundance: NA
CDR3nt: TGTGCCAGCAGCTACAGGGGCACTGAAGCTTTCTTT
CDR3aa: CASSYRGTEAFF

v_gene: TRBV27
j_gene: TRBJ1-2
d_gene: TRBD1
abundance: once
CDR3nt: TGTGCCAGCAGTCCGATTGACAGGGCCTATGGCTACACCTTC
CDR3aa: CASSPIDRAYGYTF

v_gene: TRBV30
j_gene: TRBJ2-3
d_gene: NA
abundance: NA
CDR3nt: TGTGCCTGGAGTGTGTCGGGGAGTACGCAGTATTTT
CDR3aa: CAWSVSGSTQYF

v_gene: TRBV7-9
j_gene: TRBJ2-3
d_gene: TRBD1
abundance: NA
CDR3nt: TGTGCCAGCAGCGATGACAGGGGAACAGATACGCAGTATTTT
CDR3aa: CASSDDRGTDTQYF

v_gene: TRBV27
j_gene: TRBJ1-6
d_gene: TRBD1
abundance: NA
CDR3nt: TGTGCCAGCAGTTTAGACAGGGGTGTGAATTCACCCCTCCACTTT
CDR3aa: CASSLDRGVNSPLHF

v_gene: TRBV19
j_gene: TRBJ2-2
d_gene: TRBD1
abundance: NA
CDR3nt: TGTGCCATTCGACAGGGGCCGGACACCGGGGAGCTGTTTTTT
CDR3aa: CAIRQGPDTGELFF

v_gene: TRBV5-1
j_gene: TRBJ1-1
d_gene: NA
abundance: NA
CDR3nt: TGCGCCAGCAGTACCCGGGGGGAGGGCAGAAACACTGAAGCTTTCTTT
CDR3aa: CASSTRGEGRNTEAFF

v_gene: TRBV6-5
j_gene: TRBJ1-6
d_gene: TRBD1
abundance: NA
CDR3nt: TGTGCCAGCAGTTCCCACAGGGGGCGCGTTAATTCACCCCTCCACTTT
CDR3aa: CASSSHRGRVNSPLHF